Shown below are 31 T cell receptor beta chains from a single sample sequenced in a study of PD-L1 blockade in urothelial cancer. The method was immunoSEQ multiplex PCR; TCRdb's version includes in-frame clones alone and lacks a portion of them. The sample yields 38,000 or so clones, about 86% seen once. The source was PBMCs, collected around atezolizumab (anti-PD-L1) treatment. Source of these receptors: a man between 60 and 70 years old with urothelial cancer.

V usage is TRBV5-6 and J usage is TRBJ2-7; TRBD1 matches 8 bases. Germline CDR1 is SGHDT and CDR2 is YYEEEE. The V and J ends lost 0 bases and 3 bases, in that order; junction bases with no gene match: 5. There are 15 residues in the CDR3. Written as DNA, the CDR3 is TGTGCCAGCAGCTTGGGGCAGGGGGCCGTCTACGAGCAGTACTTC. It specifies CASSLGQGAVYEQYF.

The chain recombines TRBV5-4 with TRBJ2-1; TRBD2 matches at 9 bases. CDR1 and CDR2 from the germline V gene are SGHNT and YYREEE (reference sequence). The CDR3 runs to 15 residues. The V segment lost 2 bases and the J segment 7 bases; nucleotides outside the gene matches: 7. CDR3 in amino acids: CASSFTSGQFNEQFF. The CDR3 DNA sequence: TGTGCCAGCAGCTTCACTAGCGGGCAGTTTAATGAGCAGTTCTTC. The entire variable domain, with the rest obtained from reference TRBV5-4 and TRBJ2-1, is as follows: ETGVTQSPTHLIKTRGQQVTLRCSSQSGHNTVSWYQQALGQGPQFIFQYYREEENGRGNFPPRFSGLQFPNYSSELNVNALELDDSALYLCASSFTSGQFNEQFFGPGTRLTVL.

This clone was seen more than once but under ten times. V and J are TRBV27 and TRBJ1-4, with TRBD1 identical over 7 bases. CDR1 MNHEY and CDR2 SMNVEV come from the germline V gene (reference sequence). The CDR3 loop spans 14 amino acids. J was trimmed by 6 bases and V by 5 bases; bases with no gene match: 6. The CDR3 protein is CASSQAGTDEKLFF. The CDR3 DNA reads TGTGCCAGCAGTCAAGCCGGGACAGATGAAAAACTGTTTTTT.

V gene TRBV11-2 combines with J gene TRBJ2-1; 7 bases are a match to TRBD2. V trimming: 4 bases; J trimming: 0 bases; junction bases outside the gene matches: 12. Germline CDR1 reads SGHAT; CDR2 reads FQNNGV. The CDR3 has 18 residues. The CDR3: CASSSRIAGPSSYNEQFF. As DNA, the CDR3 is TGTGCCAGCAGCTCCCGGATAGCGGGTCCGAGCTCCTACAATGAGCAGTTCTTC. Variable domain in full (rest from reference TRBV11-2 and TRBJ2-1): EAGVAQSPRYKIIEKRQSVAFWCNPISGHATLYWYQQILGQGPKLLIQFQNNGVVDDSQLPKDRFSAERLKGVDSTLKIQPAKLEDSAVYLCASSSRIAGPSSYNEQFFGPGTRLTVL.

The chain uses TRBV18 and TRBJ2-5, with D possibly being TRBD2 (7 bases). CDR3 length equals 15 residues. V gave up 2 bases and J gave up 3 bases, with 13 bases separating them. Germline V lookup: CDR1 KGHSH, CDR2 LQKENI. In DNA form, the CDR3 reads TGTGCCAGCTCACCAAGGGGGGGCCGGAAAGAGACCCAGTACTTC. It codes for CASSPRGGRKETQYF.

The rearrangement joins TRBV21-1 to TRBJ2-2; the table's D call TRBD2 went unverified against the DNA. TRBV21-1 is recorded as a pseudogene. The CDR3 totals 17 residues. CDR3 protein: CASSNPSTEICTGELFF. The CDR3 DNA reads TGTGCCAGCAGCAACCCTAGCACCGAGATCTGCACCGGGGAGCTGTTTTTT.

The chain recombines TRBV29-1 with TRBJ2-5; maybe TRBD2 (6 bases). V lost 6 bases, J lost 5 bases, and 13 bases lay in between. This CDR3 is 12 amino acids long. Germline CDR1 and CDR2: SQVTM and ANQGSEA. CDR3 in DNA: TGCAGCGTCGTGACTAGACGCGAGACCCAGTACTTC. It specifies CSVVTRRETQYF.

The V gene is TRBV30, the J gene TRBJ2-3; possible D gene TRBD2, 6 bases. V was shortened by 0 bases and J by 4 bases, with 26 bases between the two germline ends. Germline V CDR1 and CDR2: GTSNPN, SVGIG (reference sequence). There are 19 residues in the CDR3. CDR3 residues: CAWSVPLGISGSLADTQYF. The CDR3, as DNA: TGTGCCTGGAGTGTACCCCTGGGGATCTCCGGGAGCCTAGCAGATACGCAGTATTTT.

Here the CDR3 reads CASSDLAGGRRNEQFF. The CDR3 coding sequence is TGTGCCAGCAGTGACCTAGCGGGGGGCCGAAGGAATGAGCAGTTCTTC. J is TRBJ2-1 and V is TRBV6-1; 11 nucleotides align to TRBD2. Germline V gives CDR1 MNHNS, CDR2 SASEGT. CDR3 length equals 16 residues. V was pared by 3 bases and J by 7 bases, with 8 bases of the junction left unmatched.

This chain joins TRBV5-1 and TRBJ1-1; D ambiguous. Germline loops: CDR1 SGHRS, CDR2 YFSETQ. The CDR3 runs to 15 residues. Trimming left V 4 bases short and J 0 bases short, with 13 bases between. CDR3 in amino acids: CASSVRDPMNTEAFF. In DNA, the CDR3 is TGCGCCAGCAGCGTTCGGGATCCCATGAACACTGAAGCTTTCTTT.

The chain uses TRBV5-1 and TRBJ2-7; TRBD2 agrees at 8 bases. This CDR3 spans 13 amino acids. The germline V gene has CDR1 SGHRS and CDR2 YFSETQ. Germline trimming cut 5 bases from V and 0 bases from J; bases unmatched to any gene: 1. DNA for the CDR3: TGCGCCAGCAGTCGGGAGGGCTCCTACGAGCAGTACTTC. Protein product: CASSREGSYEQYF.

This clone was seen a handful of times. The chain joins TRBV6-1 to TRBJ1-1, with D unresolved. The CDR3 is 15 residues long. V was cut by 6 bases and J by 1 base, with 15 bases left in between. Germline CDR1 reads MNHNS; CDR2 reads SASEGT. CDR3 nucleotides: TGTGCCAGCAGGGGAGACTTCTACCCGAACACTGAAGCTTTCTTT. Protein sequence: CASRGDFYPNTEAFF.

The genes are TRBV7-9 and TRBJ2-7; D remains ambiguous. This CDR3 is 15 amino acids long. V was clipped by 1 base and J by 0 bases, with 10 bases between them. Germline V gives CDR1 SEHNR, CDR2 FQNEAQ (reference sequence). The CDR3, as DNA: TGTGCCAGCAGCTTAGGAAGTACTCTCTCCTACGAGCAGTACTTC. Protein: CASSLGSTLSYEQYF.

The chain carries TRBV2 and TRBJ1-5; D might be TRBD1 (6 bases). The germline CDR1 and CDR2 sequences are SNHLY and FYNNEI. The CDR3 has 14 residues. Between the trimmed V and J ends, which lost 5 bases and 7 bases, there was a span of 15 bases. CDR3 in amino acids: CASSLGRGEQPQHF. CDR3 bases: TGTGCCAGCAGTCTCGGCAGGGGTGAACAGCCCCAGCATTTT.

The rearrangement joins TRBV27 to TRBJ1-3; D possibly corresponds to TRBD1 (6 bases). CDR1 MNHEY and CDR2 SMNVEV come from the germline V gene (reference sequence). CDR3 length equals 13 residues. V gave up 4 bases and J gave up 3 bases, with 7 bases separating them. The CDR3 loop reads CASSSQGGNTIYF. CDR3 nucleotides: TGTGCCAGCAGTTCACAGGGTGGAAACACCATATATTTT.

V and J are TRBV5-1 and TRBJ2-7, with D perhaps matching TRBD1 (7 bases). Trimming stripped 4 bases from V and 2 bases from J, with 19 bases between. Germline CDR1 SGHRS, CDR2 YFSETQ. The CDR3 is made up of 16 amino acids. Here the CDR3 DNA reads TGCGCCAGCAGCGGAGGGACAGAGGTGGGAGCCTACGAGCAGTACTTC. Its translation: CASSGGTEVGAYEQYF. The full variable domain, in which reference TRBV5-1 and TRBJ2-7 provide the parts outside the CDR3, is KAGVTQTPRYLIKTRGQQVTLSCSPISGHRSVSWYQQTPGQGLQFLFEYFSETQRNKGNFPGRFSGRQFSNSRSEMNVSTLELGDSALYLCASSGGTEVGAYEQYFGPGTRLTVT.

The V and J genes are TRBV25-1 and TRBJ1-6; the match to TRBD1 covers 8 bases. Trimming cost V 8 bases and J 5 bases; bases outside gene matches: 2. This CDR3 comprises 13 residues. Germline CDR1 MGHDK, CDR2 SYGVNS. The chain's CDR3 is CASRTGNNSPLHF. Written as DNA, the CDR3 is TGTGCCAGCCGGACAGGGAATAATTCACCCCTCCACTTT.

The V and J genes are TRBV28 and TRBJ2-7; D not resolved. This CDR3 has 13 amino acids. V dropped 6 bases and J dropped 3 bases, with 12 bases sitting between them. Germline CDR1 MDHEN, CDR2 SYDVKM. This chain's CDR3 is CASRNLVNYEQYF. In DNA, the CDR3 is TGTGCCAGCAGGAACCTAGTTAACTACGAGCAGTACTTC. The full variable domain, completed using reference TRBV28 and TRBJ2-7, is DVKVTQSSRYLVKRTGEKVFLECVQDMDHENMFWYRQDPGLGLRLIYFSYDVKMKEKGDIPEGYSVSREKKERFSLILESASTNQTSMYLCASRNLVNYEQYFGPGTRLTVT.

The rearrangement links TRBV10-1 to TRBJ1-2; D not certain. The CDR3 runs 14 residues. V was shortened by 6 bases and J by 4 bases, with 15 bases between the two germline ends. Germline V CDR1 and CDR2: WNHNN, SYGVQD (reference sequence). The CDR3 DNA sequence: TGCGCCAGCAGCCCGTTGAGGTCGGGCTATGGCTACACCTTC. Translated, it gives CASSPLRSGYGYTF.

The rearrangement joins TRBV28 to TRBJ2-7; 8 nucleotides align to TRBD2. The J segment lost 7 bases and the V segment lost 4 bases, leaving 6 bases of the junction unmatched. The CDR3 runs to 13 residues. Germline V gene lookup returns CDR1 MDHEN and CDR2 SYDVKM. As DNA, the CDR3 is TGTGCCAGCAGTTCCGGGAGGGGGTTAGAGCAGTACTTC. This sequence encodes CASSSGRGLEQYF.

This clone appeared a few times. The chain has TRBV19 and TRBJ1-5, with D hard to call. CDR3 length: 14 residues. Germline CDR1 is LNHDA and CDR2 is SQIVND (reference sequence). The ends were cut back, 6 bases at V and 3 bases at J, with 12 bases in the middle. The CDR3 coding sequence is TGTGCCAGTAGCCACTGGCGGAACAATCAGCCCCAGCATTTT. This sequence encodes CASSHWRNNQPQHF.

Only one count was recorded for this clone. This sequence joins TRBV7-2 and TRBJ2-3, with 9 bases lining up with TRBD2. The CDR3 is 15 residues long. Germline assignment: CDR1 SGHTA and CDR2 FQGNSA. Trimming took 5 bases from V and 0 from J; bases not matched to a gene: 3. The CDR3 DNA reads as TGTGCCAGCAGCCTAGGACTAGCGAGCACAGATACGCAGTATTTT. This encodes CASSLGLASTDTQYF.

The chain's CDR3 is CASRDLQGNYGYTF. The CDR3 nucleotides read TGTGCCAGCAGGGACCTTCAGGGGAACTATGGCTACACCTTC. This sequence joins TRBV28 and TRBJ1-2; TRBD1 might be the D (6 bases). The CDR3 is 14 amino acids. Trimming shortened V by 6 bases and J by 2 bases, and 13 bases separated the two germline ends. Germline CDR1 reads MDHEN; CDR2 reads SYDVKM.

This clone appeared once. The genes are TRBV4-1 and TRBJ2-7, with D maybe TRBD2 (6 bases). The CDR3 contains 17 residues. Germline values: CDR1 MGHRA, CDR2 YSYEKL. V shed 4 bases and J shed 5 bases, with 24 bases lying between them. This CDR3 is CASSPRKRTDGGNEQYF. CDR3 DNA sequence: TGCGCCAGCAGCCCCAGGAAGAGGACGGATGGGGGGAACGAGCAGTACTTC.

The V gene is TRBV5-1, the J gene TRBJ2-5; 7 bases match TRBD2. The CDR3 contains 13 residues. Per the germline V gene, CDR1 is SGHRS and CDR2 is YFSETQ. Trimming took 6 bases from V and 2 from J; bases not matched to a gene: 4. CDR3 residues: CASKMGGQETQYF. DNA of the CDR3: TGCGCCAGCAAAATGGGGGGGCAAGAGACCCAGTACTTC.

V usage is TRBV5-1 and J usage is TRBJ2-3; tentative D call: TRBD1 (6 bases). V was cut by 4 bases and J by 0 bases, with 12 bases left in between. CDR1 and CDR2 from the germline V gene are SGHRS and YFSETQ. The CDR3 is 15 amino acids. The CDR3: CASSVPQGSTDTQYF. DNA for the CDR3: TGCGCCAGCAGCGTACCACAGGGAAGCACAGATACGCAGTATTTT.

This clone was seen just once. J is TRBJ2-2 and V is TRBV7-2; D call uncertain. V lost 6 bases, J lost 1 base, and 6 bases lay in between. The CDR3 is 13 amino acids. Germline V CDR1 and CDR2: SGHTA, FQGNSA. CDR3 nucleotide sequence: TGTGCCAGCAGTAGTAGGAACACCGGGGAGCTGTTTTTT. Translated, it gives CASSSRNTGELFF.

In nucleotides, the CDR3 is TGTGCCAGCAGCTCTGACAGAAGAAGCACTGAAGCTTTCTTT. It translates to CASSSDRRSTEAFF. The genes are TRBV11-3 and TRBJ1-1; D perhaps matches TRBD1 (5 bases). The germline CDR1 and CDR2 sequences are SGHNT and YENEEA. CDR3 length: 14 residues. Trimming shortened V by 4 bases and J by 4 bases, and 13 bases separated the two germline ends.

This clone was observed once. The junction shows a germline mismatch at one end, possibly a read error. V and J are TRBV7-7 and TRBJ2-5; no reliable D call. CDR1 and CDR2 from the germline V gene are SSHAT and FNYEAQ (reference sequence). This CDR3 has 14 residues. CDR3: CASSAAWAQETQYF. The CDR3 bases are TGTGCTAGCAGCGCTGCTTGGGCCCAAGAGACCCAGTACTTC.

The rearrangement uses TRBV7-9 and TRBJ2-3; TRBD1 aligns across 7 bases. Germline trimming cut 6 bases from V and 4 bases from J; bases unmatched to any gene: 4. The CDR3 consists of 13 residues. Per germline, CDR1 SEHNR and CDR2 FQNEAQ (reference sequence). In nucleotides, the CDR3 is TGTGCCAGCAGACCCAGGGGGTCAGATACGCAGTATTTT. Its translation is CASRPRGSDTQYF.

The chain has TRBV6-5 and TRBJ1-3, with no clear D. CDR3 length: 14 residues. V was clipped by 6 bases and J by 2 bases, with 11 bases between them. CDR1 is MNHEY and CDR2 is SVGAGI in the germline V gene. This chain's CDR3 is CASSPRGAGNTIYF. In DNA, the CDR3 is TGTGCCAGCAGCCCGCGGGGTGCTGGAAACACCATATATTTT.